This record covers a single TCR beta chain. The J segment lost 0 bases and the V segment lost 4 bases, leaving 4 bases of the junction unmatched. The CDR3 spans 16 residues. Germline assignment: CDR1 SGHRS and CDR2 YFSETQ. This record belongs to a study of blood T cell repertoires in COVID-19. Study-level information: Specimens from acute and convalescent COVID-19 originated in the United States, Italy and Spain. PBMCs, B-cell-depleted T cells, or T cells provided the cDNA or gDNA that made up the material.

Per the authors' pipeline: By means of reference gene primer amplification, nucleated cell counts were estimated. Sequencing used immunoSEQ multiplex PCR; TCRdb keeps in-frame clones, though not all of them. That table gives V, J and clone size, and the DNA gave D and trimming. The sample carries 200,000 to 300,000 clones, 80% to 90% recorded once. This receptor was taken from a middle-aged man who had recovered from COVID-19. What was sequenced was peripheral blood. The chain is built from TRBV5-1 and TRBJ2-3, with 11 bases lining up with TRBD2. DNA of the CDR3: TGCGCCAGCAGCCCAGGGACTAGCGGAAGCACAGATACGCAGTATTTT. Protein product: CASSPGTSGSTDTQYF. Supplemented by reference TRBV5-1 and TRBJ2-3, the full variable domain reads KAGVTQTPRYLIKTRGQQVTLSCSPISGHRSVSWYQQTPGQGLQFLFEYFSETQRNKGNFPGRFSGRQFSNSRSEMNVSTLELGDSALYLCASSPGTSGSTDTQYFGPGTRLTVL.